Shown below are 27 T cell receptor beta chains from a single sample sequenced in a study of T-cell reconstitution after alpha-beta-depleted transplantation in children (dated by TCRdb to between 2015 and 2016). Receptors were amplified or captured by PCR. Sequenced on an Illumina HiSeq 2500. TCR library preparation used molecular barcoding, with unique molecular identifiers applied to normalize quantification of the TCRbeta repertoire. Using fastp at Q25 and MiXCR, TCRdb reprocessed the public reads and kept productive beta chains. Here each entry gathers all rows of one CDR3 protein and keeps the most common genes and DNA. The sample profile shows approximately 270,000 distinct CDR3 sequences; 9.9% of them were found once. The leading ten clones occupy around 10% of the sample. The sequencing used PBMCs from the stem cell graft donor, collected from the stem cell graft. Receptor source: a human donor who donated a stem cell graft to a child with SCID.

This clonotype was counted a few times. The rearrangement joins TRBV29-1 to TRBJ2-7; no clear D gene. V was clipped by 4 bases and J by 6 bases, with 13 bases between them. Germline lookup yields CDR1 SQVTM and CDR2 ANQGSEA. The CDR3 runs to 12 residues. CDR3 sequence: CSVGVGLSEQYF. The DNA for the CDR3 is TGCAGCGTTGGGGTAGGATTAAGCGAGCAGTACTTC.

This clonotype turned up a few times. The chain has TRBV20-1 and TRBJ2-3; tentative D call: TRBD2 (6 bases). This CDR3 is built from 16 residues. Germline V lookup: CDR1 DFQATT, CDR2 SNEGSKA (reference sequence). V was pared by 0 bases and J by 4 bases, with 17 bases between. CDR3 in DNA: TGCAGTGCTAGAGATTTCCAGCGGGCCACCTCAGATACGCAGTATTTT. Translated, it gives CSARDFQRATSDTQYF.

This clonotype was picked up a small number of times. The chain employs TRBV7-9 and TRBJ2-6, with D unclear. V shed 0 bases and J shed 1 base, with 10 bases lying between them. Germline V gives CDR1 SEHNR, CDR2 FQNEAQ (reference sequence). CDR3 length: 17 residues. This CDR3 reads CASSLAWKGSGANVLTF. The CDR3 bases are TGTGCCAGCAGCTTAGCTTGGAAGGGTTCTGGGGCCAACGTCCTGACTTTC. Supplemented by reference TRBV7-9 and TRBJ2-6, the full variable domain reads DTGVSQNPRHKITKRGQNVTFRCDPISEHNRLYWYRQTLGQGPEFLTYFQNEAQLEKSRLLSDRFSAERPKGSFSTLEIQRTEQGDSAMYLCASSLAWKGSGANVLTFGAGSRLTVL.

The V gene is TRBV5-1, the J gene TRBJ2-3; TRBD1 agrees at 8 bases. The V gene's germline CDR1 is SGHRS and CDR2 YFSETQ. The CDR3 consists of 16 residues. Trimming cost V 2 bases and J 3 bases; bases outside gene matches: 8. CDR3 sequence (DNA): TGCGCCAGCAGCTTCTCGGACAGGGCGGAGACAGATACGCAGTATTTT. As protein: CASSFSDRAETDTQYF.

The DNA for the CDR3 is TGCAGCGCGCGGGCCTCGGCGGAGACCCAGTACTTC. Protein sequence: CSARASAETQYF. The rearrangement joins TRBV29-1 to TRBJ2-5, with a possible D match to TRBD2 (5 bases). Germline CDR1 reads SQVTM; CDR2 reads ANQGSEA. V lost 7 bases and J 5 bases, leaving 14 bases between the germline ends. The CDR3 covers 12 residues. The variable domain in full, with the rest retrieved from reference TRBV29-1 and TRBJ2-5, is SAVISQKPSRDICQRGTSLTIQCQVDSQVTMMFWYRQQPGQSLTLIATANQGSEATYESGFVIDKFPISRPNLTFSTLTVSNMSPEDSSIYLCSARASAETQYFGPGTRLLVL.

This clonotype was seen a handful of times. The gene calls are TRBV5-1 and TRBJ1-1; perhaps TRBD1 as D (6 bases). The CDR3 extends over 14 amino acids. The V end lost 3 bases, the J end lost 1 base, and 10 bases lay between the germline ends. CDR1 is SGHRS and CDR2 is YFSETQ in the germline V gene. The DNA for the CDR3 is TGCGCCAGCAGCTGGGACACCACGAACACTGAAGCTTTCTTT. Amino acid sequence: CASSWDTTNTEAFF.

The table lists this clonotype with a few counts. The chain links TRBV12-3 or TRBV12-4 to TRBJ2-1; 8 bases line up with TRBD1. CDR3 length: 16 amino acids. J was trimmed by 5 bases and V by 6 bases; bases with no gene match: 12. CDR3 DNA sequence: TGTGCCAGCAGCCCAGGGGACAGGTTATTACACAATGAGCAGTTCTTC. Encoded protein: CASSPGDRLLHNEQFF.

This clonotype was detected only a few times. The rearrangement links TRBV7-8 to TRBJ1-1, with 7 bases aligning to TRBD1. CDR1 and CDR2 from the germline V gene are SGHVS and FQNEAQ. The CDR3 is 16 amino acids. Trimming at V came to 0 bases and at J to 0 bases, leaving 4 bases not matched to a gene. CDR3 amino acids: CASSLAPGQMNTEAFF. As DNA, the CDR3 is TGTGCCAGCAGCTTAGCGCCGGGACAGATGAACACTGAAGCTTTCTTT.

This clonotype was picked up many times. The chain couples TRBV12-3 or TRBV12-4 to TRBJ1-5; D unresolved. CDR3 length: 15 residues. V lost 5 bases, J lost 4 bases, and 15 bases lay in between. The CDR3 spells CASSPAGILNQPQHF. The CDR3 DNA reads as TGTGCCAGCAGTCCCGCCGGGATACTGAATCAGCCCCAGCATTTT.

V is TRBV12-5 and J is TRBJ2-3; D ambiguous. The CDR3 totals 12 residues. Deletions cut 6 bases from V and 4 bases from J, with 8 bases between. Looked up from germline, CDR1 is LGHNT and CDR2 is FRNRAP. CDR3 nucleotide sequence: TGTGCTAGTGGCCCTAGGGCAGATACGCAGTATTTT. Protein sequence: CASGPRADTQYF.

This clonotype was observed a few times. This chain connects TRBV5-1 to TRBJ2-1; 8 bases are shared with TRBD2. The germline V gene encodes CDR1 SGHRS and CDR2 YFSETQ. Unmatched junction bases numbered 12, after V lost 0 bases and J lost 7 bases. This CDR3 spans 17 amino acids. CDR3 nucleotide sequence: TGCGCCAGCAGCTTGGGGATTTCGGGGGGGCCGACGAATGAGCAGTTCTTC. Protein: CASSLGISGGPTNEQFF.

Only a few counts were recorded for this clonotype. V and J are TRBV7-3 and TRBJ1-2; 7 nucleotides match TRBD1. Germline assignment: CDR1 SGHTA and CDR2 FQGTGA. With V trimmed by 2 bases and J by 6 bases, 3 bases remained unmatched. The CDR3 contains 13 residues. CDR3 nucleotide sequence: TGTGCCAGCAGCTTAGGGACAGCAGATGGCTACACCTTC. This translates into CASSLGTADGYTF.

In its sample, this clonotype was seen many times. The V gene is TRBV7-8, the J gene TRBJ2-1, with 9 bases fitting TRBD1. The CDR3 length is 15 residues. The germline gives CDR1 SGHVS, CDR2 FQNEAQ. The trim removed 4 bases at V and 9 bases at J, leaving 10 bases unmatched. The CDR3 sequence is CASSSAGTGTGEQFF. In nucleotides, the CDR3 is TGTGCCAGCAGCTCGGCCGGGACAGGGACTGGTGAGCAGTTCTTC. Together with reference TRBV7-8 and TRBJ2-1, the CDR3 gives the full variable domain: GAGVSQSPRYKVAKRGQDVALRCDPISGHVSLFWYQQALGQGPEFLTYFQNEAQLDKSGLPSDRFFAERPEGSVSTLKIQRTQQEDSAVYLCASSSAGTGTGEQFFGPGTRLTVL.

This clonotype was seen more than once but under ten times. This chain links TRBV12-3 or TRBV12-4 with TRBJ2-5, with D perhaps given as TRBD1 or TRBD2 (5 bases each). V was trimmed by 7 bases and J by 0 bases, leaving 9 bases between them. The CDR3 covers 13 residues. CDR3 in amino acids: CASTEGYQETQYF. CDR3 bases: TGTGCCAGCACCGAGGGGTACCAAGAGACCCAGTACTTC.

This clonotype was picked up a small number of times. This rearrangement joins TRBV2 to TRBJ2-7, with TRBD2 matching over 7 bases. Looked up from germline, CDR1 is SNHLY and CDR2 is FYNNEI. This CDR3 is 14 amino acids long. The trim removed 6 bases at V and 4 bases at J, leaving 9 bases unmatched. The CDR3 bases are TGTGCCAGCAGATACGGGGGGACTCTGTACGAGCAGTACTTC. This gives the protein CASRYGGTLYEQYF.

The CDR3 DNA reads as TGCAGCGTTGAAACCAGCCTCGACGCAGTGAACACTGAAGCTTTCTTT. It specifies CSVETSLDAVNTEAFF. This chain connects TRBV29-1 to TRBJ1-1; D is unclear. Germline V gene lookup returns CDR1 SQVTM and CDR2 ANQGSEA. With 2 bases removed from V and 0 bases from J, the gap between germline ends came to 16 bases. The CDR3 consists of 16 residues. The full variable domain, rest sourced from reference TRBV29-1 and TRBJ1-1, is SAVISQKPSRDICQRGTSLTIQCQVDSQVTMMFWYRQQPGQSLTLIATANQGSEATYESGFVIDKFPISRPNLTFSTLTVSNMSPEDSSIYLCSVETSLDAVNTEAFFGQGTRLTVV.

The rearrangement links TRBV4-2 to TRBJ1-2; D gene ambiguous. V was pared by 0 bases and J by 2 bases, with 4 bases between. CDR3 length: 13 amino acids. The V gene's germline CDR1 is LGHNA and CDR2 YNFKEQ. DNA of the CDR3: TGTGCCAGCAGCCAAGAGGGGAACTATGGCTACACCTTC. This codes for CASSQEGNYGYTF.

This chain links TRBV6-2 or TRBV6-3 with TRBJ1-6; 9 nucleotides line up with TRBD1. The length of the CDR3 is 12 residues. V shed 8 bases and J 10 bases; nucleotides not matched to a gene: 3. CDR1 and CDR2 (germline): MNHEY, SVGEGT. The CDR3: CASQGQGSPLHF. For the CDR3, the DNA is TGTGCCAGCCAAGGACAGGGGTCACCCCTCCACTTT.

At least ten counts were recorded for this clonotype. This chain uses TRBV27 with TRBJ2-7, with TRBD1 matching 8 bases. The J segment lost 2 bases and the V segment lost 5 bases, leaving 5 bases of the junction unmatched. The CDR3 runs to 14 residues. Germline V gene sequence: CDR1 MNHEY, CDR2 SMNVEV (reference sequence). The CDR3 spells CASSRTGLPYEQYF. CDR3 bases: TGTGCCAGCAGTAGGACAGGGCTCCCCTACGAGCAGTACTTC.

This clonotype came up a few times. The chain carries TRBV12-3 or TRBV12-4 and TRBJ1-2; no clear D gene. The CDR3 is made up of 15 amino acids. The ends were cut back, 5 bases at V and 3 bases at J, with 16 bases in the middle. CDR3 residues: CASSGTTRRHYGYTF. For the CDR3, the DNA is TGTGCCAGCAGTGGCACCACCAGGCGCCACTATGGCTACACCTTC.

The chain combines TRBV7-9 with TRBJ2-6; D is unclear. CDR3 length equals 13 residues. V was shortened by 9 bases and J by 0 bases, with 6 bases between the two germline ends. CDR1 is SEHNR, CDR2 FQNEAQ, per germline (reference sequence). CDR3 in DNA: TGTGCCAGTACCGACTCTGGGGCCAACGTCCTGACTTTC. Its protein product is CASTDSGANVLTF.

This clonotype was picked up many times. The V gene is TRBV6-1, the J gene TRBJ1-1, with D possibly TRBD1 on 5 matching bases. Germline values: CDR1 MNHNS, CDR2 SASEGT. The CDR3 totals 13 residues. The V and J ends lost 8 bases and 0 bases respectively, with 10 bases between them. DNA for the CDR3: TGTGCCAGCGCGGGGGGATTGAACACTGAAGCTTTCTTT. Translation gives CASAGGLNTEAFF.

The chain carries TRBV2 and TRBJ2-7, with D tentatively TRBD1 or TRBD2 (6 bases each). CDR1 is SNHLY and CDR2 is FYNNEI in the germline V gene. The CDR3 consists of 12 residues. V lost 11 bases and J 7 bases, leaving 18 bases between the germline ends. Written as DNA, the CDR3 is TGTGCCGGACACGACGGGGGCGCAGAGCAGTACTTC. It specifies CAGHDGGAEQYF.

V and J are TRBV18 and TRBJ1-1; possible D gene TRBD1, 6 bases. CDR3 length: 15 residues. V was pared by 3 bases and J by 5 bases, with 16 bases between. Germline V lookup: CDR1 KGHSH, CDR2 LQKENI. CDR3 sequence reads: CASSPRSGGQTEAFF. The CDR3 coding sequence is TGTGCCAGCTCACCGAGATCGGGGGGGCAAACTGAAGCTTTCTTT.

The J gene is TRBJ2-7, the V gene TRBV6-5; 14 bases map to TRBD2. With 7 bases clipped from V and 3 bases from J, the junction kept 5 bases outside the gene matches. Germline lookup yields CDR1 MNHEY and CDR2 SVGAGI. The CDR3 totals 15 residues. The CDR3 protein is CASTGLAGAYYEQYF. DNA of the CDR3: TGTGCCAGCACGGGACTAGCGGGAGCCTACTACGAGCAGTACTTC.

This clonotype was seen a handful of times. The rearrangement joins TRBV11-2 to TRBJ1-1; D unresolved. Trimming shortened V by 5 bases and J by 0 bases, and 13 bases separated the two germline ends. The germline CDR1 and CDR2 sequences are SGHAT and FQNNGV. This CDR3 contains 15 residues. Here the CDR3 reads CASSLSFGLNTEAFF. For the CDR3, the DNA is TGTGCCAGCAGCCTATCGTTTGGGCTGAACACTGAAGCTTTCTTT.

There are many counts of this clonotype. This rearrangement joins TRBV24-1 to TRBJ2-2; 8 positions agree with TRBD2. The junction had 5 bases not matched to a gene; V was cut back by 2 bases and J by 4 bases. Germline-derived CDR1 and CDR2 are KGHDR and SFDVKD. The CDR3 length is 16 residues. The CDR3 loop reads CATSDWASGPTGELFF. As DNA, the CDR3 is TGTGCCACCAGTGATTGGGCTAGCGGGCCCACCGGGGAGCTGTTTTTT.